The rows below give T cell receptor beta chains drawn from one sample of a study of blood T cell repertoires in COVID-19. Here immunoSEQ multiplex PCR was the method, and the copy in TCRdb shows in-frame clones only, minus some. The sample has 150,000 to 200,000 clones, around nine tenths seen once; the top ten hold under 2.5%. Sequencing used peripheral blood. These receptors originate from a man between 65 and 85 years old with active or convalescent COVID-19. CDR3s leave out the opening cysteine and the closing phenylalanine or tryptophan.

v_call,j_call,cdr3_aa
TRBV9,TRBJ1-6,ASSVGTPGEGGALH
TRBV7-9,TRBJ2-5,ASSRAGGYQETQY
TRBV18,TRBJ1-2,ASSATRVEKNYGYT
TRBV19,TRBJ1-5,ASKDSPSNQPQH
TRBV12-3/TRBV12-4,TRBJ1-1,ASSLEGNTEAF
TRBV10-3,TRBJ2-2,AITDGTGGSGELF
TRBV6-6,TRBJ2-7,ASSYSIGTGYEQY
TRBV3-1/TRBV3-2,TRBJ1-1,ASSPDKLNTEAF
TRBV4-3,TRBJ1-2,ASSQEDTIYGYT
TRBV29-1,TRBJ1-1,SGARGRGEAF
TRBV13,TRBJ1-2,ASSPQVPRVVPYGYT
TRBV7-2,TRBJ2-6,ASSPRTGTPRSGANVLT
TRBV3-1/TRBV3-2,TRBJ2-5,ASSQVAVQETQY
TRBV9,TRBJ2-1,ASSVVRGGQGEQF
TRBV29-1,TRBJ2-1,SVERLAVYNEQF
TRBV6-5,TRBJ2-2,ASSPGTANTGELF
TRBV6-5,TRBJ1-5,ASSTLTGNQPQH
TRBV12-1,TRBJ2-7,ASSPLDRTGFSYEQY
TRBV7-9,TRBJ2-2,ASNLQGGVVTGELF
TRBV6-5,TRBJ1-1,ASSRQGRNTEAF
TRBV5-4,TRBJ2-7,ASSPTSGRTYEQY
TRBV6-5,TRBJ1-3,ATMVGTAGNTIY